These T cell receptor beta chains were read from a single sample in a study of identical twins. TCRdb recomputed calls from the 5' RACE reads with MiXCR, one row per CDR3 protein. The sample holds around 370,000 distinct CDR3 sequences, about 9% seen once. Sequenced input: naive T cells sorted from blood. The receptors stem from a woman in her fifties or sixties in good health. Both conserved end residues are part of each CDR3. The order of the fields is V gene, clone size, D gene, J gene, CDR3 protein, CDR3 DNA. A D gene is named only where the DNA matches it firmly. A row's size may be missing; if present it is once, few, many or a size class.

TRBV14	NA	TRBD1	TRBJ2-2	CASSRETGWTGELFF	TGTGCCAGCAGCCGAGAGACAGGGTGGACCGGGGAGCTGTTTTTT
TRBV19	NA	NA	TRBJ1-4	CASSARGAGEKLFF	TGTGCCAGTAGCGCAAGGGGGGCAGGGGAAAAACTGTTTTTT
TRBV5-1	many	TRBD2	TRBJ2-3	CASSWGGETPDTQYF	TGCGCCAGCAGCTGGGGGGGAGAGACTCCAGATACGCAGTATTTT
TRBV11-2	NA	TRBD2	TRBJ2-1	CASSSRVAGGPGEQFF	TGTGCCAGCAGCTCCCGGGTAGCGGGAGGGCCGGGGGAGCAGTTCTTC
TRBV20-1	NA	NA	TRBJ2-3	CSARERARSTDTQYF	TGCAGTGCTAGAGAACGAGCCCGGAGCACAGATACGCAGTATTTT
TRBV20-1	many	NA	TRBJ1-2	CSASPNHYGYTF	TGCAGTGCTAGCCCCAACCACTATGGCTACACCTTC
TRBV7-7	NA	NA	TRBJ2-3	CASSRIASTDTQYF	TGTGCCAGCAGCCGAATTGCTAGCACAGATACGCAGTATTTT
TRBV27	NA	NA	TRBJ1-2	CASSTYPTRGGYTF	TGTGCCAGCAGTACGTACCCTACAAGGGGAGGCTACACCTTC
TRBV4-1	few	NA	TRBJ2-7	CASSQGNLGSYEQYF	TGCGCCAGCAGCCAAGGGAACCTAGGTTCCTACGAGCAGTACTTC
TRBV29-1	NA	NA	TRBJ2-5	CSVSGEGETQYF	TGCAGCGTTTCAGGGGAAGGCGAGACCCAGTACTTC
TRBV7-9	NA	TRBD1	TRBJ2-3	CASSFVRGDRGYQTDTQYF	TGTGCCAGCAGCTTCGTGAGAGGGGACAGGGGTTATCAGACAGATACGCAGTATTTT
TRBV7-2	NA	TRBD2	TRBJ2-1	CASSPSSGRSYNEQFF	TGTGCCAGCAGCCCGAGTAGCGGGAGATCCTACAATGAGCAGTTCTTC
TRBV18	NA	NA	TRBJ2-5	CASSPSGETQYF	TGTGCCAGCTCACCATCAGGAGAGACCCAGTACTTC
TRBV7-8	NA	TRBD1	TRBJ2-2	CASFSGQVAGTGELFF	TGTGCCAGCTTTTCGGGACAGGTGGCGGGGACCGGGGAGCTGTTTTTT
TRBV20-1	many	NA	TRBJ2-3	CSASVGRETDTQYF	TGCAGTGCTAGTGTCGGGAGAGAGACAGATACGCAGTATTTT
TRBV18	many	NA	TRBJ2-2	CASSPGDGGNTGELFF	TGTGCCAGCTCACCAGGGGATGGCGGAAACACCGGGGAGCTGTTTTTT
TRBV11-2	NA	TRBD1	TRBJ2-2	CASSLGDRSNTGELFF	TGTGCCAGCAGCTTGGGGGACAGGTCTAACACCGGGGAGCTGTTTTTT
TRBV5-1	NA	NA	TRBJ2-1	CASSIGALPPKEQFF	TGCGCCAGCAGCATCGGGGCGCTTCCCCCCAAGGAGCAGTTCTTC
TRBV6-1	NA	NA	TRBJ1-4	CASSEAQVTGKLFF	TGTGCCAGCAGTGAAGCACAGGTTACTGGAAAACTGTTTTTT
TRBV2	few	NA	TRBJ1-5	CASQTGGNQPQHF	TGTGCCAGCCAGACCGGGGGCAATCAGCCCCAGCATTTT
TRBV10-3	NA	NA	TRBJ2-3	CAISEPGEGPDTQYF	TGTGCCATCAGTGAGCCCGGGGAAGGGCCAGATACGCAGTATTTT
TRBV5-1	NA	TRBD2	TRBJ2-1	CASSFQGLAYEQFF	TGCGCCAGCAGCTTCCAGGGACTAGCATATGAGCAGTTCTTC
TRBV15	NA	TRBD2	TRBJ2-1	CATTSSREGLVEQFF	TGTGCCACCACCTCTTCGCGGGAGGGCCTAGTTGAGCAGTTCTTC
TRBV4-2	NA	NA	TRBJ2-4	CASNAGGGSIQYF	TGTGCCAGCAATGCCGGTGGTGGGAGCATTCAGTACTTC
TRBV7-9	NA	NA	TRBJ2-5	CASTRASETQYF	TGTGCCAGCACACGGGCTTCGGAGACCCAGTACTTC
TRBV12-3/TRBV12-4	few	TRBD2	TRBJ2-1	CASSSSGRGGEQFF	TGTGCCAGCAGTTCTAGCGGGAGGGGGGGTGAGCAGTTCTTC
TRBV12-3/TRBV12-4	few	NA	TRBJ2-7	CASSPPEGTYEQYF	TGTGCCAGCTCCCCCCCGGAGGGGACCTACGAGCAGTACTTC
TRBV10-3	few	NA	TRBJ2-1	CAISESGGTYNEQFF	TGTGCCATCAGTGAGTCGGGCGGGACCTACAATGAGCAGTTCTTC
TRBV5-1	NA	NA	TRBJ1-2	CASSPLGGSSYGYTF	TGCGCCAGCAGCCCCCTGGGCGGCAGTTCCTATGGCTACACCTTC
TRBV4-2	NA	TRBD1	TRBJ2-2	CASSLNLDRANTGELFF	TGTGCCAGCAGCCTTAACCTCGACAGGGCGAACACCGGGGAGCTGTTTTTT
TRBV20-1	NA	NA	TRBJ1-3	CSARRLATGNTIYF	TGCAGTGCTAGGAGGCTGGCTACTGGAAACACCATATATTTT
TRBV29-1	NA	NA	TRBJ2-1	CSGRPNFYNEQFF	TGCAGCGGGCGGCCGAACTTTTACAATGAGCAGTTCTTC
TRBV28	NA	TRBD2	TRBJ2-5	CASSLGLAGAETQYF	TGTGCCAGCAGTTTAGGGTTAGCGGGAGCGGAGACCCAGTACTTC
TRBV12-3/TRBV12-4	many	NA	TRBJ2-7	CASSLDDRSEQYF	TGTGCCAGCAGTTTGGACGACCGATCCGAGCAGTACTTC
TRBV15	few	NA	TRBJ1-2	CATSRDNWPVEGYTF	TGTGCCACCAGCAGAGATAATTGGCCAGTTGAGGGCTACACCTTC
TRBV5-6	many	NA	TRBJ2-7	CASSRSGEGLLEQYF	TGTGCCAGCAGCCGTTCAGGGGAAGGACTGCTCGAGCAGTACTTC
TRBV12-3/TRBV12-4	few	TRBD1	TRBJ2-5	CASSQGQGGGETQYF	TGTGCCAGCAGTCAGGGACAGGGAGGAGGGGAGACCCAGTACTTC
TRBV6-7	few	NA	TRBJ2-3	CASNDLVAQSTDTQYF	TGTGCCAGCAATGACCTAGTGGCGCAGAGCACAGATACGCAGTATTTT
TRBV6-6	NA	TRBD1	TRBJ2-7	CASSSRQGDSKTPYEQYF	TGTGCCAGCAGTTCCAGACAGGGGGACTCTAAAACTCCCTACGAGCAGTACTTC
TRBV4-1	many	NA	TRBJ2-2	CASSGGAPVTGELFF	TGCGCCAGCAGCGGGGGGGCCCCAGTCACCGGGGAGCTGTTTTTT
TRBV12-5	many	NA	TRBJ2-7	CASASRSGVGQYF	TGTGCTAGTGCTTCCCGATCAGGGGTAGGGCAGTACTTC
TRBV20-1	NA	NA	TRBJ2-7	CSASLGQEQYF	TGCAGTGCTAGTCTTGGACAGGAGCAGTACTTC
TRBV5-1	NA	NA	TRBJ1-1	CASSLGQRMETEAFF	TGCGCCAGCAGCTTGGGTCAGAGGATGGAAACTGAAGCTTTCTTT
TRBV5-1	few	NA	TRBJ2-6	CASSSWTGDSGANVLTF	TGCGCCAGCAGCTCCTGGACGGGGGACTCTGGGGCCAACGTCCTGACTTTC
TRBV7-8	many	TRBD1	TRBJ2-2	CASSLAGTGSGELFF	TGTGCCAGCAGCTTAGCTGGGACAGGGAGCGGGGAGCTGTTTTTT